The next 5 T cell receptor beta chains were all read from a single sample in a study of OX40 agonist ivuxolimab in advanced cancers. Profiled with immunoSEQ multiplex PCR; TCRdb holds only in-frame clones, not every one. The data show about 90,000 clones, with approximately 91% seen just once and under 0.35% held by the top ten. The sequencing here drew on CD4+ or CD8+ T cells sorted from blood, taken in a trial of the OX40 agonist ivuxolimab. The receptor set was obtained from an adult with an advanced solid tumor such as melanoma, head and neck, liver or kidney cancer.

The chain carries TRBV6-5 and TRBJ2-1; 13 nucleotides agree with TRBD2. The CDR3 runs to 15 residues. In germline, CDR1 is MNHEY, CDR2 SVGAGI. With V trimmed by 7 bases and J by 6 bases, 6 bases remained unmatched. The CDR3 here is CASTRLAGGSNEQFF. DNA of the CDR3: TGTGCCAGCACCCGACTAGCGGGAGGTTCCAATGAGCAGTTCTTC.

This chain uses TRBV7-2 with TRBJ2-5; 7 nucleotides match TRBD2. The J call may be in error: the DNA end matches TRBJ2-7 better. CDR3 size: 15 residues. The germline V gene has CDR1 SGHTA and CDR2 FQGNSA. Written as DNA, the CDR3 is TGTGCCAGCAGCCCCTGGGGGGGAGGGGCCTACGAGCAGTACTTC. Its protein product is CASSPWGGGAYEQYF.

The chain combines TRBV4-3 with TRBJ2-2; D might be TRBD2 (6 bases). Germline V gene sequence: CDR1 LGHNA, CDR2 YSLEER. This CDR3 has 14 amino acids. V was pared by 3 bases and J by 6 bases, with 11 bases between. The CDR3: CASSQGLLSGELFF. Written as DNA, the CDR3 is TGCGCCAGCAGCCAGGGACTTCTTTCCGGGGAGCTGTTTTTT.

The rearrangement links TRBV11-2 to TRBJ2-1; 11 nucleotides match TRBD2. The ends lost 3 bases at V and 9 bases at J; junction bases unmatched: 4. Germline V gene lookup returns CDR1 SGHAT and CDR2 FQNNGV. The CDR3 runs to 14 residues. Written as DNA, the CDR3 is TGTGCCAGCAGCTTCGGGACTAGCGGAATTGAGCAGTTCTTC. Translated: CASSFGTSGIEQFF.

This chain uses TRBV10-2 with TRBJ2-1, with unresolved D. V lost 6 bases to trimming and J lost 4 bases, with 7 bases between them. The length of the CDR3 is 12 residues. In germline, CDR1 is WSHSY, CDR2 SAAADI. Here the CDR3 DNA reads TGCGCCAGCAGGATAGGTTACAATGAGCAGTTCTTC. It is translated as CASRIGYNEQFF.